The source of this T cell receptor (beta chain) is a study of blood T cell repertoires in COVID-19. Study-level background: The analysed material was cDNA or gDNA that came from T cells, B-cell-depleted T cells, or PBMCs.

The CDR3 contains 16 residues. The germline gives CDR1 MNHEY, CDR2 SVGAGI. V trimming: 4 bases; J trimming: 5 bases; junction bases outside the gene matches: 14. Per the study methods: Reference gene primers were amplified, and this amplification served to estimate nucleated cell counts. Generated by immunoSEQ multiplex PCR, the TCRdb table keeps only in-frame clones and is missing some. V, J and clone size are those of that table, while D and trimming were read from the DNA. The sample contains 75,000 or so clones, 75% to 90% of which appear only once. The specimen was peripheral blood. The rearrangement joins TRBV6-5 to TRBJ2-7; 7 nucleotides match TRBD1. The clonotype originates from a man aged 60 to 69 with active or convalescent COVID-19. The CDR3 DNA sequence: TGTGCCAGCAGTTTATGGACTGAGGGGGCCCAGGACGAGCAGTACTTC. It codes for CASSLWTEGAQDEQYF.